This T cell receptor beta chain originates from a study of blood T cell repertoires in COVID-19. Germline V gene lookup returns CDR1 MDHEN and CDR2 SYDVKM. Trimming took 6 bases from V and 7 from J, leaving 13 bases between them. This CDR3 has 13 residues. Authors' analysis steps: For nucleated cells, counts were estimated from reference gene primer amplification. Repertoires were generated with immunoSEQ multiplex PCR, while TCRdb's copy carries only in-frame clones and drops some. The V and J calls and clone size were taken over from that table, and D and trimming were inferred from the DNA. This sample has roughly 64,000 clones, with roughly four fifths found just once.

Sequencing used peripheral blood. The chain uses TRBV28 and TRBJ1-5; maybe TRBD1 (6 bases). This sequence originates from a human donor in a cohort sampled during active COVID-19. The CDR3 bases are TGTGCCAGCAGGACAGGAGCGGGGCAGCCCCAGCATTTT. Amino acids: CASRTGAGQPQHF.